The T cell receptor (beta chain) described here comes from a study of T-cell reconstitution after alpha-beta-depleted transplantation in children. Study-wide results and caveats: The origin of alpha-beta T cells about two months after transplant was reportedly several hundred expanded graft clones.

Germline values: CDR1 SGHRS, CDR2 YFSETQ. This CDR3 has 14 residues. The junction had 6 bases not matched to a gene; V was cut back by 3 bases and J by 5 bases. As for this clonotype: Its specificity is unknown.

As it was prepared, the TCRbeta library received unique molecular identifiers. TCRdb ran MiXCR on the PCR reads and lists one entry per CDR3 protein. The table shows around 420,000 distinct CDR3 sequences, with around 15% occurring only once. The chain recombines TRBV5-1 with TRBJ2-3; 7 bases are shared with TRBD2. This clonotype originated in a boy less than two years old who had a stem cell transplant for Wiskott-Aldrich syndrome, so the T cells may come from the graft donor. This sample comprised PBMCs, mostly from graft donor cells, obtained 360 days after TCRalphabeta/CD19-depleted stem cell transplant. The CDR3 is CASSSQRGEDTQYF. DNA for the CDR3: TGCGCCAGCAGCTCTCAGCGGGGTGAAGATACGCAGTATTTT.